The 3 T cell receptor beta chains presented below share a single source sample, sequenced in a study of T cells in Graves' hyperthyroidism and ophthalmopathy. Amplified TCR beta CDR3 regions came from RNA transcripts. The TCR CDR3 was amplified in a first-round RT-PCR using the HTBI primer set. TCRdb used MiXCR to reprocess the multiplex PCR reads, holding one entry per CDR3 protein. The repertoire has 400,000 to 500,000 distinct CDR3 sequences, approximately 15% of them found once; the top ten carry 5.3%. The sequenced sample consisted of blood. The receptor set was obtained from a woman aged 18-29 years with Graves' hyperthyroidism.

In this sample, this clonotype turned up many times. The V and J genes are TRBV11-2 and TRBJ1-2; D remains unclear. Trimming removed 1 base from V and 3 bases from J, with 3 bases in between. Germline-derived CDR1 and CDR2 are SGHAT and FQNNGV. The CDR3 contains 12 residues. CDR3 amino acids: CASSLGHYGYTF. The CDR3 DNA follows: TGTGCCAGCAGCTTAGGACACTATGGCTACACCTTC.

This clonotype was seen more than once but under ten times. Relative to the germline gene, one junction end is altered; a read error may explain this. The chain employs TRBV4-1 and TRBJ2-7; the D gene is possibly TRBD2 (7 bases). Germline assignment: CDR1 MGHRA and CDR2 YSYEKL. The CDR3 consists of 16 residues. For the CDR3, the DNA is TGCGCCGGCAGCCCGATCGGAGGGGGGCGGGGGTACGAGCAGTACTTC. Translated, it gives CAGSPIGGGRGYEQYF.

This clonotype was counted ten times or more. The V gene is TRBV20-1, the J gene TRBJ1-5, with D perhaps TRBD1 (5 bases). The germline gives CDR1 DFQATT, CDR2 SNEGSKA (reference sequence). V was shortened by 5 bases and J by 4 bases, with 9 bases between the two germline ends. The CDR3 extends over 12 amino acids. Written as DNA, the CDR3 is TGCAGTGCTCAGGGCCCAAATCAGCCCCAGCATTTT. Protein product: CSAQGPNQPQHF.